The rows below give T cell receptor beta chains drawn from one sample of a study of blood T cell repertoires in COVID-19. TCRdb's table, derived via immunoSEQ multiplex PCR, lists solely in-frame clones and lacks some. The profile shows about 300,000 clones, 85% of them singletons. Sequencing was carried out using PBMCs or T cells enriched from blood (not recorded which). The receptors shown here come from a woman aged 45-59 years who had recovered from COVID-19. Both conserved end residues are part of each CDR3. The D gene is left open where the match is weak. Only some rows state a clone size, as once, few, many or a class for expanded clones.

CASSRDSNSPLHF	TGTGCCAGTAGTAGGGACAGTAATTCACCCCTCCACTTT	-	TRBV19	13	TRBD1	TRBJ1-6
CASSSQGTSQETQYF	TGTGCCAGTAGTTCTCAGGGGACAAGCCAAGAGACCCAGTACTTC	-	TRBV19	15	-	TRBJ2-5
CASSLRNQPQHF	TGTGCCAGCAGCCTTCGGAATCAGCCCCAGCATTTT	-	TRBV3-1/TRBV3-2	12	-	TRBJ1-5
CASSAGLKEKLFF	TGTGCCAGCTCGGCAGGGTTGAAAGAAAAACTGTTTTTT	many	TRBV18	13	-	TRBJ1-4
CASSPETYNEQFF	TGCGCCAGCAGCCCGGAGACCTACAATGAGCAGTTCTTC	once	TRBV10-1	13	-	TRBJ2-1
CASSFLAGTKLYNEQFF	TGTGCCAGCAGTTTTTTAGCGGGGACCAAGTTATACAATGAGCAGTTCTTC	-	TRBV28	17	TRBD2	TRBJ2-1
CASSSDRIYGYTF	TGTGCCAGCAGTTCGGACAGAATATATGGCTACACCTTC	once	TRBV6-5	13	-	TRBJ1-2
CASSARDNQPQHF	TGTGCCAGCAGCGCGAGGGACAATCAGCCCCAGCATTTT	-	TRBV7-9	13	-	TRBJ1-5
CASSRKVGTSGDNNEQFF	TGCGCCAGCAGCCGTAAGGTCGGGACTAGCGGGGATAACAATGAGCAGTTCTTC	-	TRBV4-3	18	TRBD2	TRBJ2-1
CASRRGQGAYEQYF	TGTGCCAGCAGACGGGGACAGGGGGCCTACGAGCAGTACTTC	-	TRBV5-8	14	TRBD1	TRBJ2-7
CASSSTGDSPLHF	TGTGCCAGCAGTTCGACAGGGGATTCACCCCTCCACTTT	-	TRBV2	13	TRBD1	TRBJ1-6
CAISAHGQGAAEAFF	TGTGCCATCAGTGCTCACGGACAGGGGGCAGCTGAAGCTTTCTTT	-	TRBV10-3	15	TRBD1	TRBJ1-1
CASREMIAGVRDTQYF	TGTGCCAGCAGGGAGATGATAGCGGGAGTGAGAGATACGCAGTATTTT	-	TRBV7-9	16	TRBD2	TRBJ2-3
CASTPQDRVYEQYF	TGTGCCAGCACTCCCCAAGACAGGGTCTACGAGCAGTACTTC	-	TRBV11-2	14	TRBD1	TRBJ2-7
CASSSAPGQGIYGYTF	TGTGCCAGCAGCTCCGCCCCAGGGCAGGGGATCTATGGCTACACCTTC	-	TRBV5-5	16	-	TRBJ1-2
CASSVDRGNQPQHF	TGTGCCAGCAGCGTTGACAGGGGCAATCAGCCCCAGCATTTT	-	TRBV11-2	14	TRBD1	TRBJ1-5
CASSQFQLVNTEAFF	TGCGCCAGCAGCCAATTCCAACTTGTGAACACTGAAGCTTTCTTT	-	TRBV4-1	15	-	TRBJ1-1
CATSDRTGHRNTEAFF	TGTGCCACCAGTGACCGTACGGGACACCGGAACACTGAAGCTTTCTTT	-	TRBV24-1	16	-	TRBJ1-1
CASSSSSGVTGELFF	TGTGCCAGTAGTAGCTCTAGCGGGGTCACCGGGGAGCTGTTTTTT	-	TRBV19	15	TRBD2	TRBJ2-2
CAAAISKGPNTGELFF	TGTGCCGCAGCCATCTCTAAGGGGCCGAACACCGGGGAGCTGTTTTTT	-	TRBV6-6	16	-	TRBJ2-2
CASSGTETDTQYF	TGTGCCAGCTCAGGGACAGAGACAGATACGCAGTATTTT	-	TRBV18	13	TRBD1	TRBJ2-3
CASSTRQVINTGELFF	TGTGCCAGCAGCACAAGACAGGTCATCAACACCGGGGAGCTGTTTTTT	-	TRBV7-7	16	-	TRBJ2-2
CATSDGRTQNQPQHF	TGTGCCACCAGTGATGGCCGAACACAGAATCAGCCCCAGCATTTT	-	TRBV24-1	15	-	TRBJ1-5
CASTRGRGMNTEAFF	TGTGCCAGCACGCGGGGACGGGGTATGAACACTGAAGCTTTCTTT	-	TRBV6-5	15	-	TRBJ1-1
CASSLAMGQGTDTQYF	TGCGCCAGCAGCTTGGCCATGGGACAGGGGACAGATACGCAGTATTTT	-	TRBV5-1	16	TRBD1	TRBJ2-3
CATSRDRTVSEGLFF	TGTGCCACCAGCAGAGATCGCACAGTCTCCGAAGGACTGTTTTTT	-	TRBV15	15	-	TRBJ1-4
CASSYGTVAYEQYF	TGTGCCAGTAGTTACGGGACAGTGGCCTACGAGCAGTACTTC	-	TRBV19	14	TRBD1	TRBJ2-7
CASSLAGSRQVYGYTF	TGCGCCAGCAGCTTGGCGGGTTCCCGACAGGTCTATGGCTACACCTTC	-	TRBV5-1	16	-	TRBJ1-2
CASSQEGRGTEAFF	TGCGCCAGCAGCCAAGAGGGCAGGGGGACTGAAGCTTTCTTT	-	TRBV4-1	14	TRBD1	TRBJ1-1
CASNYEAGGPGVSTDTQYF	TGTGCCAGCAATTACGAAGCGGGAGGGCCAGGAGTTAGCACAGATACGCAGTATTTT	-	TRBV6-2/TRBV6-3	19	TRBD2	TRBJ2-3
CAARRDKAWGAHWQPQHF	TGCGCCGCGAGGAGAGATAAGGCTTGGGGCGCCCATTGGCAGCCCCAGCATTTT	-	TRBV10-1	18	-	TRBJ1-5
CASSPDRDNSPLHF	TGTGCCAGCAGCCCGGACAGGGATAATTCACCCCTCCACTTT	-	TRBV7-9	14	TRBD1	TRBJ1-6
CASTQGAHTEAFF	TGTGCCAGCACACAGGGGGCGCACACTGAAGCTTTCTTT	-	TRBV7-2	13	TRBD1	TRBJ1-1
CATSLQGTDTQYF	TGTGCCACCAGTCTACAGGGAACAGATACGCAGTATTTT	-	TRBV24-1	13	-	TRBJ2-3
CASRGHPNTEAFF	TGTGCCAGCAGAGGACACCCGAACACTGAAGCTTTCTTT	-	TRBV28	13	-	TRBJ1-1
CASSPRDTGSPLHF	TGTGCCAGCAGTCCCCGGGACACCGGCTCACCCCTCCACTTT	-	TRBV6-5	14	-	TRBJ1-6
CASSILDRGLRYTF	TGTGCCAGTAGTATACTGGACAGGGGGCTTCGCTACACCTTC	few	TRBV19	14	TRBD1	TRBJ1-2
CSASPTTGGDTQYF	TGCAGTGCTAGTCCAACGACTGGCGGAGATACGCAGTATTTT	-	TRBV20-1	14	-	TRBJ2-3
CASSIRGGGNQPQHF	TGTGCCAGTAGTATAAGGGGAGGGGGCAATCAGCCCCAGCATTTT	few	TRBV19	15	-	TRBJ1-5
CASSLSGGVLKGDTEAFF	TGTGCCAGCAGCTTATCAGGAGGAGTTCTAAAGGGGGACACTGAAGCTTTCTTT	-	TRBV7-3	18	-	TRBJ1-1
CASSSPLENSPLHF	TGTGCCAGCAGTTCACCTCTTGAGAATTCACCCCTCCACTTT	-	TRBV6-5	14	-	TRBJ1-6
CASSLGAGWVDEQFF	TGTGCCAGCAGCTTAGGGGCAGGGTGGGTAGATGAGCAGTTCTTC	many	TRBV7-8	15	-	TRBJ2-1
CASSYLARGYEQYF	TGTGCCAGCAGTTACTTGGCCAGGGGTTACGAGCAGTACTTC	-	TRBV6-5	14	-	TRBJ2-7
CASSFGTGVTEAFF	TGTGCCAGCAGTTTTGGGACAGGAGTCACTGAAGCTTTCTTT	-	TRBV27	14	TRBD1	TRBJ1-1
CASSVGIGSDYEQYF	TGTGCCAGCAGCGTAGGTATCGGGAGTGATTACGAGCAGTACTTC	-	TRBV9	15	-	TRBJ2-7
CASSLDRDGYTF	TGTGCCAGCAGCTTAGATCGGGATGGCTACACCTTC	-	TRBV7-9	12	-	TRBJ1-2
CASSQDYKREYTDTQYF	TGCGCCAGCAGCCAAGATTACAAGCGGGAGTACACAGATACGCAGTATTTT	-	TRBV4-3	17	TRBD2	TRBJ2-3
CASSSGLAGGAYEQYF	TGTGCCAGCAGCTCGGGACTAGCGGGGGGGGCCTACGAGCAGTACTTC	-	TRBV5-4	16	TRBD2	TRBJ2-7
CASSLGLNTGELFF	TGTGCCAGCAGCCTGGGACTTAACACCGGGGAGCTGTTTTTT	once	TRBV7-2	14	-	TRBJ2-2
CATSDLSLNYGYTF	TGTGCCACCAGTGATTTGTCTCTTAACTATGGCTACACCTTC	-	TRBV24-1	14	-	TRBJ1-2
CASSPGLSGGSDTQYF	TGTGCCAGCAGCCCCGGTTTGAGCGGGGGTTCAGATACGCAGTATTTT	-	TRBV5-4	16	TRBD2	TRBJ2-3
CASSFSRQETQYF	TGTGCCAGCAGCTTTAGCAGACAAGAGACCCAGTACTTC	-	TRBV11-2	13	-	TRBJ2-5
CASSQVYSTNEKLFF	TGTGCCAGCAGCCAAGTCTATTCAACTAATGAAAAACTGTTTTTT	-	TRBV4-2	15	-	TRBJ1-4
CASSSATVNTEAFF	TGTGCCAGCAGCTCCGCTACAGTGAACACTGAAGCTTTCTTT	few	TRBV7-8	14	-	TRBJ1-1
CASRGQVDTEAFF	TGTGCCAGCAGGGGACAGGTGGACACTGAAGCTTTCTTT	few	TRBV6-5	13	TRBD1	TRBJ1-1
CASSLSQDSYEQYF	TGTGCCAGCAGCTTGTCGCAGGACTCCTACGAGCAGTACTTC	few	TRBV5-4	14	-	TRBJ2-7
CASSPRGTLREAFF	TGTGCCAGCAGCCCGAGGGGGACCCTAAGGGAAGCTTTCTTT	-	TRBV3-1/TRBV3-2	14	-	TRBJ1-1
CASSMFSGGYTF	TGTGCCAGTAGTATGTTCTCGGGAGGCTACACCTTC	-	TRBV19	12	-	TRBJ1-2
CASSPDSFLEQYF	TGTGCCAGTAGCCCCGACAGTTTCCTCGAGCAGTACTTC	once	TRBV19	13	-	TRBJ2-7